The clone carrying this TCR beta chain occurred many times. V shed 0 bases, J shed 3 bases, and the junction held 5 bases outside the gene matches. Germline V CDR1 and CDR2: DFQATT, SNEGSKA (reference sequence). The CDR3 loop spans 15 amino acids. This specimen belongs to a study of molecular identifiers for immune sequencing clone quantification. Previously described methods and listed TCR primers were used for bulk TCR libraries. TCRdb called the PCR reads again in MiXCR, with one record for every CDR3 protein. This table has about 630,000 distinct CDR3 sequences, approximately 24% appearing once. The specimen sequenced was naive CD8+ T cells from blood, with Jurkat cell RNA spiked in. Subset described: FACS-sorted CD8+CD4-CCR7+CD45RA+ naive T cells. The origin of this receptor is a human donor in good health. Some libraries in this study had Jurkat cell RNA spiked in. This chain joins TRBV20-1 and TRBJ1-5, with 7 positions matching TRBD1. This chain's CDR3 is CSARDSTGANQPQHF. CDR3 DNA sequence: TGCAGTGCTAGAGACTCCACAGGGGCCAATCAGCCCCAGCATTTT.